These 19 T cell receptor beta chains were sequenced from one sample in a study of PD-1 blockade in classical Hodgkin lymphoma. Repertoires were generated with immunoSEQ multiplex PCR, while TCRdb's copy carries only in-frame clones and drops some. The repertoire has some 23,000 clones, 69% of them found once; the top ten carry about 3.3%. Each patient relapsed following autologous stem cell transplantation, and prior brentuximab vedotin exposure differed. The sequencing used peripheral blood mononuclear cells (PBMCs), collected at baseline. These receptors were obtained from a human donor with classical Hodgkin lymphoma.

The CDR3 region is CASSPDNLGYNEQFF. The CDR3 DNA is TGTGCCAGTAGCCCGGACAACCTAGGGTACAATGAGCAGTTCTTC. The chain employs TRBV19 and TRBJ2-1, with D perhaps matching TRBD1 (5 bases). The V and J ends lost 6 bases and 4 bases respectively, with 16 bases between them. CDR1 is LNHDA and CDR2 is SQIVND in the germline V gene (reference sequence). The CDR3 runs to 15 residues.

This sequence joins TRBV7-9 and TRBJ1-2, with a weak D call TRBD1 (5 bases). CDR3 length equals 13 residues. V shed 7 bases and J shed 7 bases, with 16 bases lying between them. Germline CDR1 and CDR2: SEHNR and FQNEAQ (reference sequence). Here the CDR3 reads CASIQWGGLGYTF. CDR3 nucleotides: TGTGCCAGCATCCAGTGGGGGGGTCTTGGCTACACCTTC.

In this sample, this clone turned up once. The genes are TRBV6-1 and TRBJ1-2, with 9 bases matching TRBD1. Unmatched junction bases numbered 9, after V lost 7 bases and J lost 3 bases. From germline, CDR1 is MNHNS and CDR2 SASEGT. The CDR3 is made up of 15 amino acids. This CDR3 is CASKRDRAGDYGYTF. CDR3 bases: TGTGCCAGCAAACGGGACAGGGCGGGTGACTATGGCTACACCTTC.

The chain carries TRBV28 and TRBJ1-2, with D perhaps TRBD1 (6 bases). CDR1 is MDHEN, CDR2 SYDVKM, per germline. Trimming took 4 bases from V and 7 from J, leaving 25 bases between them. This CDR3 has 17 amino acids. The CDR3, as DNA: TGTGCCAGCAGTTCTACGAGACAGGTATCGGATCTAGGTGGCTACACCTTC. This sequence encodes CASSSTRQVSDLGGYTF.

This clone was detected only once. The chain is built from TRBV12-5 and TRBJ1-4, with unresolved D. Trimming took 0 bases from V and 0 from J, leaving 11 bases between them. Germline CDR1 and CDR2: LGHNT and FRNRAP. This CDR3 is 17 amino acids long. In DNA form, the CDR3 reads TGTGCTAGTGGTTTGGTACTCGGGCAGCCAACTAATGAAAAACTGTTTTTT. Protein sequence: CASGLVLGQPTNEKLFF.

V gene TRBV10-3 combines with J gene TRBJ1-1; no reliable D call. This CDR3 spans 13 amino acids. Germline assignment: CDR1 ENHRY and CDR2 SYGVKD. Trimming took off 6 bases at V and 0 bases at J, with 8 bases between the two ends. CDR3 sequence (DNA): TGTGCCATCAGCATCACCCTGAACACTGAAGCTTTCTTT. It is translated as CAISITLNTEAFF.

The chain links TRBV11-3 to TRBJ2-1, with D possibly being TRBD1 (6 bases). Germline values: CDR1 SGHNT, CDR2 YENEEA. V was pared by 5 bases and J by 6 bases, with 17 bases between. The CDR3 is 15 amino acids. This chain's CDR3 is CASSPFQGKSNEQFF. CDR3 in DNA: TGTGCCAGCAGCCCCTTCCAGGGGAAGTCCAATGAGCAGTTCTTC.

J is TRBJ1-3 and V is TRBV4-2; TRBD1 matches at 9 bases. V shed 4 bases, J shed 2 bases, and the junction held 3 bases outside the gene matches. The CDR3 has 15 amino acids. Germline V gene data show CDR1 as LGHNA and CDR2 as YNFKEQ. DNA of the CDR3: TGTGCCAGCAGCCTGACAGGGGGGCCTGGAAACACCATATATTTT. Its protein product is CASSLTGGPGNTIYF.

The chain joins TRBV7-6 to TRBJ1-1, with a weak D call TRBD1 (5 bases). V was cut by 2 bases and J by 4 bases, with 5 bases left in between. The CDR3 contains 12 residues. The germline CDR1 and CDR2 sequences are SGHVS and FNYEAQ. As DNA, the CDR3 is TGTGCCAGCAGCTTAAGGGGCACTGAAGCTTTCTTT. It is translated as CASSLRGTEAFF.

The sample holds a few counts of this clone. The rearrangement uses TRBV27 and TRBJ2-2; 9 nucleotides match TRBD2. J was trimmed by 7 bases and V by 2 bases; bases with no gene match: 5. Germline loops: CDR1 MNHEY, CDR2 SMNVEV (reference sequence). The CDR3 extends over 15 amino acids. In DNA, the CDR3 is TGTGCCAGCAGTTTAGGACTAGCGTATGGCGGGGAGCTGTTTTTT. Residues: CASSLGLAYGGELFF.

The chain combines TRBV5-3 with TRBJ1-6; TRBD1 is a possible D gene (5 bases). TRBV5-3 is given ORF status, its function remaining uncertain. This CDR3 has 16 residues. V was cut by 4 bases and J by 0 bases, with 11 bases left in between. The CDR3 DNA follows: TGTGCCAGAAGCCTGGGGCCCTACTCCTATAATTCACCCCTCCACTTT. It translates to CARSLGPYSYNSPLHF.

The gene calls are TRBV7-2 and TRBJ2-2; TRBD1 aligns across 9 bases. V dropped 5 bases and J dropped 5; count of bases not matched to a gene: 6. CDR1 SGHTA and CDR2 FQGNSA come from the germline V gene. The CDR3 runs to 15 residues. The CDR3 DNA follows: TGTGCCAGCAGCCAGTGGACAGGGGAAACCGGGGAGCTGTTTTTT. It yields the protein CASSQWTGETGELFF. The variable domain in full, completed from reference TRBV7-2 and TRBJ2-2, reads GAGVSQSPSNKVTEKGKDVELRCDPISGHTALYWYRQSLGQGLEFLIYFQGNSAPDKSGLPSDRFSAERTGGSVSTLTIQRTQQEDSAVYLCASSQWTGETGELFFGEGSRLTVL.

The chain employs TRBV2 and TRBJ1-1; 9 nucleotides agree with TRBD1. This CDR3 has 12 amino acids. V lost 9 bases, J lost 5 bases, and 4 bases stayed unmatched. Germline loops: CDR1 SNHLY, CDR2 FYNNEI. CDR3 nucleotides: TGTGCCAGGCGGACAGGGGCTACTGAAGCTTTCTTT. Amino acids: CARRTGATEAFF.

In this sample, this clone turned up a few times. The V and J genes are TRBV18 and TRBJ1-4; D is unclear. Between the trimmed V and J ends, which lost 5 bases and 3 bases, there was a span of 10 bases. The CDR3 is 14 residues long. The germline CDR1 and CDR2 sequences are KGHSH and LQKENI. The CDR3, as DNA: TGTGCCAGCTCAAGAAAAACAGCTAATGAAAAACTGTTTTTT. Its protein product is CASSRKTANEKLFF.

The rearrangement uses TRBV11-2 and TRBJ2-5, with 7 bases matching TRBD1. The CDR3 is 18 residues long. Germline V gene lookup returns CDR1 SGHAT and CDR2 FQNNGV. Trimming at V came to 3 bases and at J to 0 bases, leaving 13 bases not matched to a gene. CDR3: CASSLGYGQGQDQETQYF. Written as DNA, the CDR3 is TGTGCCAGCAGCTTGGGGTACGGCCAAGGACAGGACCAAGAGACCCAGTACTTC. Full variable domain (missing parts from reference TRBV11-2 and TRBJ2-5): EAGVAQSPRYKIIEKRQSVAFWCNPISGHATLYWYQQILGQGPKLLIQFQNNGVVDDSQLPKDRFSAERLKGVDSTLKIQPAKLEDSAVYLCASSLGYGQGQDQETQYFGPGTRLLVL.

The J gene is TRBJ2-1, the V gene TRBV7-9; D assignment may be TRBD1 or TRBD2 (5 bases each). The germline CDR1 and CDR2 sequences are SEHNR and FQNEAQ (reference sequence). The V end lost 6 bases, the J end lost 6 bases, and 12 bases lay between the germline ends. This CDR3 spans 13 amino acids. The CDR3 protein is CASRGVEGNEQFF. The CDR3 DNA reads TGTGCCAGCAGGGGGGTAGAAGGCAATGAGCAGTTCTTC.

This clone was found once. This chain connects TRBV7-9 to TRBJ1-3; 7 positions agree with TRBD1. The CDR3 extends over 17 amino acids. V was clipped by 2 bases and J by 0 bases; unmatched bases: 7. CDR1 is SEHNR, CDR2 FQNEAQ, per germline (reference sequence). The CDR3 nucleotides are TGTGCCAGCAGCTTATGGAGGGGGACAGACTCTGGAAACACCATATATTTT. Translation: CASSLWRGTDSGNTIYF. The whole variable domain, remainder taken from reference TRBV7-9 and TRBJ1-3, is DTGVSQNPRHKITKRGQNVTFRCDPISEHNRLYWYRQTLGQGPEFLTYFQNEAQLEKSRLLSDRFSAERPKGSFSTLEIQRTEQGDSAMYLCASSLWRGTDSGNTIYFGEGSWLTVV.

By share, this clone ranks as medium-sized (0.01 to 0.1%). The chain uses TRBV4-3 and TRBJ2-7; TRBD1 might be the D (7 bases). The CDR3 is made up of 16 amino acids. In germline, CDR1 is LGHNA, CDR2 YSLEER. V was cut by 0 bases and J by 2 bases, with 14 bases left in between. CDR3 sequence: CASSQDRTRGAYEQYF. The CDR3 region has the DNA TGCGCCAGCAGCCAAGATCGGACCAGGGGGGCCTACGAGCAGTACTTC.

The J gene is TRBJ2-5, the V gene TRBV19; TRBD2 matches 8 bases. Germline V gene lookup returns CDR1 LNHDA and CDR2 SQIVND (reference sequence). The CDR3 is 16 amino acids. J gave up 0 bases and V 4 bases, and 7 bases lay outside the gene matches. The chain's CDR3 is CASSSRLANNQETQYF. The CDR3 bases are TGTGCCAGTAGTAGCCGACTAGCGAACAACCAAGAGACCCAGTACTTC.